This T cell receptor (beta chain) comes out of a study of cytomegalovirus exposure and HLA in healthy donors. Study-wide results and limits: A later examination showed that TCR association rates differed by HLA locus, with DRB1 most and HLA-C fewest.

V lost 1 base, J lost 4 bases, and 13 bases lay in between. Germline V CDR1 and CDR2: LNHDA, SQIVND (reference sequence). The CDR3 totals 15 residues. In regard to this clone: Its target is not known.

The PCR contained 60 Vbeta and 13 Jbeta primers. Here immunoSEQ multiplex PCR was the method, and the copy in TCRdb shows in-frame clones only, minus some. The table has roughly 140,000 clones, 65% to 90% seen once; the top ten hold about 1.3%. The sequence was obtained from a female donor in good health and CMV-seronegative. V and J are TRBV19 and TRBJ1-1, with a weak D call TRBD1 (6 bases). Sequencing input: PBMCs. This chain's CDR3 is CASSIGLQGRTEAFF. The CDR3, as DNA: TGTGCCAGTAGTATAGGCCTACAGGGCCGCACTGAAGCTTTCTTT.